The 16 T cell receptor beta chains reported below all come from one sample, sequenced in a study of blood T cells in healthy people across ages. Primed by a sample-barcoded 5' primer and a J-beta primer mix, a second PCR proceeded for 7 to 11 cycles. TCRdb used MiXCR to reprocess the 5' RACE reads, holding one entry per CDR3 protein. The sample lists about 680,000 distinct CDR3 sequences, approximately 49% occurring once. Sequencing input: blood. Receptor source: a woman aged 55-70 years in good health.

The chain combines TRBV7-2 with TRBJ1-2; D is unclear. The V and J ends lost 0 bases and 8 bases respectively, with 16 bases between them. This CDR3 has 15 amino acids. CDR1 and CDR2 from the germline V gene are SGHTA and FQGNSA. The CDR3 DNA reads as TGTGCCAGCAGCTTAGCCGTATGGACGATAGGGGGCTACACCTTC. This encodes CASSLAVWTIGGYTF.

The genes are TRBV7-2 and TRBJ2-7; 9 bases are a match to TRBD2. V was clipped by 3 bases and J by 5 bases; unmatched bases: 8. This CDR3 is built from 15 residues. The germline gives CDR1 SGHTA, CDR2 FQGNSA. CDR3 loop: CASSFRGLAGHEQYF. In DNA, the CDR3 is TGTGCCAGCAGCTTTAGGGGTCTAGCGGGACACGAGCAGTACTTC.

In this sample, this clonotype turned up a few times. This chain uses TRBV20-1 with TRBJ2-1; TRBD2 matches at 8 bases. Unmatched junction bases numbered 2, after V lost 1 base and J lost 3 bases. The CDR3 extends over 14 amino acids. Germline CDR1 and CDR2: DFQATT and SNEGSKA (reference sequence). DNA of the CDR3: TGCAGTGCTAGAGCGGGAGGGTTCTACAATGAGCAGTTCTTC. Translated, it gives CSARAGGFYNEQFF.

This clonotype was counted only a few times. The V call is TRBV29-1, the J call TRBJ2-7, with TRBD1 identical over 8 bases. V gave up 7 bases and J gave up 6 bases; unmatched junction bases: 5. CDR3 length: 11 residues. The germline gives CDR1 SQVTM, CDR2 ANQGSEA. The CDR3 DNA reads TGCAGCGGGGGACAGGCAGGCGAGCAGTACTTC. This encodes CSGGQAGEQYF.

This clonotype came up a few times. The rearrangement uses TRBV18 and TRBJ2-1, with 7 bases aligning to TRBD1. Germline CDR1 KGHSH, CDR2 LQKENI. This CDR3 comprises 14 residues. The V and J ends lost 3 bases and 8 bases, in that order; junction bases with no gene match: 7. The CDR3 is CASSPQGTDDEQFF. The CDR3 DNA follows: TGTGCCAGCTCACCTCAAGGGACAGACGATGAGCAGTTCTTC. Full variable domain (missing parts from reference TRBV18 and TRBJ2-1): NAGVMQNPRHLVRRRGQEARLRCSPMKGHSHVYWYRQLPEEGLKFMVYLQKENIIDESGMPKERFSAEFPKEGPSILRIQQVVRGDSAAYFCASSPQGTDDEQFFGPGTRLTVL.

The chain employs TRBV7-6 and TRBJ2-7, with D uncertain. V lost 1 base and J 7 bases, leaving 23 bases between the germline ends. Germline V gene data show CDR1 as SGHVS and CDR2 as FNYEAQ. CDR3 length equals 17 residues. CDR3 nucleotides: TGTGCCAGCAGCTTAGGGGCAGCTAGTGGCAGTTGGAATGAGCAGTACTTC. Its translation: CASSLGAASGSWNEQYF.

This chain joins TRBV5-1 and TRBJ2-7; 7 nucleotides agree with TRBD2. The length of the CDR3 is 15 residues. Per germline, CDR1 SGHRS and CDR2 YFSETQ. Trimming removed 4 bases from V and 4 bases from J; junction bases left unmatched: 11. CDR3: CASSQDSGGGYEQYF. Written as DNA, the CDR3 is TGCGCCAGCAGCCAAGACAGTGGCGGGGGATACGAGCAGTACTTC.

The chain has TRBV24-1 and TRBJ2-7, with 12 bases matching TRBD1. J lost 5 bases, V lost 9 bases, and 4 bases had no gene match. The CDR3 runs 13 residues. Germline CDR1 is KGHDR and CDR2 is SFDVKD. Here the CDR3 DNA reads TGTGCCACCTCGGGACAGGGGGCCCACGAGCAGTACTTC. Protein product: CATSGQGAHEQYF.

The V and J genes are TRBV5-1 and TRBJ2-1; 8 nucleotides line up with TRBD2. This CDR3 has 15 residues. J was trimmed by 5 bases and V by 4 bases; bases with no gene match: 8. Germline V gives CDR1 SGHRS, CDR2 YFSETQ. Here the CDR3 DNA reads TGCGCCAGCAGCCCGCCGGGACTAGTCGACAATGAGCAGTTCTTC. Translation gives CASSPPGLVDNEQFF.

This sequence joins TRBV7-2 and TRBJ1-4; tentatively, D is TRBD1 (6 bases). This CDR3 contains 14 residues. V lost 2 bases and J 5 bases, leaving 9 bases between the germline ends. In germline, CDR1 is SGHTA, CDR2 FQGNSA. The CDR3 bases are TGTGCCAGCAGCTTAACCCAGGGGAATGAAAAACTGTTTTTT. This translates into CASSLTQGNEKLFF.

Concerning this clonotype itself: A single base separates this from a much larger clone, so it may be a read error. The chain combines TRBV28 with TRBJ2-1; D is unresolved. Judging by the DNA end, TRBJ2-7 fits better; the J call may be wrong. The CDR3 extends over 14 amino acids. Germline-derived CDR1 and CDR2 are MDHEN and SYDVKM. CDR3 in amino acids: CASSGLCRVYEQYF. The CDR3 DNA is TGTGCCAGCAGCGGGTTGTGTAGGGTCTACGAGCAGTACTTC.

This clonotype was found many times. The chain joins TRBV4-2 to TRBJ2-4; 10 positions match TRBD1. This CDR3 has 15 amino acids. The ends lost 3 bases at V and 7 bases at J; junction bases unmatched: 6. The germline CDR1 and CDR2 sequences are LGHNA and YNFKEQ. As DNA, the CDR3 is TGTGCCAGCAGCCAGGGGGGGACAGGGGTCAACATTCAGTACTTC. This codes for CASSQGGTGVNIQYF.

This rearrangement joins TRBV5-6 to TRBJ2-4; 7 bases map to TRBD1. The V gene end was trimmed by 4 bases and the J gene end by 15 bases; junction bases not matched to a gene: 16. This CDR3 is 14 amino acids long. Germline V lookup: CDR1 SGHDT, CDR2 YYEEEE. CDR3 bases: TGTGCCAGCAGCGCAGGACAGGCGGGCGAGACCCTGTACTTC. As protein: CASSAGQAGETLYF.

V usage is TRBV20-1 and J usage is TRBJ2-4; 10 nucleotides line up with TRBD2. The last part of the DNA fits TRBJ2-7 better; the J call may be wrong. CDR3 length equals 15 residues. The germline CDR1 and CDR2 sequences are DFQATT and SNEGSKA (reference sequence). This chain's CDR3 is CSARDPAGGSYEQYF. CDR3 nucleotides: TGCAGTGCTAGAGACCCAGCGGGAGGGAGCTACGAGCAGTACTTC.

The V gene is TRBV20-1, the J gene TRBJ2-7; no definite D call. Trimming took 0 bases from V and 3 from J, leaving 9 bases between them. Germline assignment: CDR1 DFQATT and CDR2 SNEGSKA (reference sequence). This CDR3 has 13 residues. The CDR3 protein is CSARDWGNYEQYF. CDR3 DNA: TGCAGTGCTAGAGATTGGGGAAACTACGAGCAGTACTTC.

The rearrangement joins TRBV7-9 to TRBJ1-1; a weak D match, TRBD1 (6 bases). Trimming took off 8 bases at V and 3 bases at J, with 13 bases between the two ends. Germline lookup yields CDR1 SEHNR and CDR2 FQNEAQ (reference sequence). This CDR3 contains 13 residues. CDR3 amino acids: CASGTYRDTEAFF. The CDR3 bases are TGTGCCAGCGGGACTTACAGGGACACTGAAGCTTTCTTT.